The 8 T cell receptor beta chains reported below all come from one sample, sequenced in a study of T cell responses to AZD1222 COVID-19 vaccine. The repertoire was sequenced with immunoSEQ multiplex PCR; TCRdb's copy has only in-frame clones and lacks some. The profile shows under 60,000 clones, about 88% of them singletons. The specimen was peripheral blood, collected on day 0 of AZD1222 vaccination. All receptors derive from an adult in good health.

This chain connects TRBV6-1 to TRBJ1-2; D not resolved. The CDR3 contains 16 residues. The germline V gene encodes CDR1 MNHNS and CDR2 SASEGT. The V end was cut by 4 bases, the J end by 4 bases, with 19 bases between. The CDR3 protein is CASSAGVGRTTYGYTF. The CDR3 nucleotides read TGTGCCAGCAGTGCCGGAGTTGGACGGACCACCTATGGCTACACCTTC.

The chain links TRBV6-5 to TRBJ1-6; TRBD1 agrees at 10 bases. Looked up from germline, CDR1 is MNHEY and CDR2 is SVGAGI. The ends lost 1 base at V and 9 bases at J; junction bases unmatched: 3. The CDR3 totals 15 residues. CDR3 sequence: CASSYWDRGFSPLHF. CDR3 bases: TGTGCCAGCAGTTACTGGGACAGGGGATTTTCACCCCTCCACTTT.

V is TRBV18 and J is TRBJ2-2; no clear D gene. V was trimmed by 2 bases and J by 1 base, leaving 5 bases between them. The CDR3 extends over 14 amino acids. The germline gives CDR1 KGHSH, CDR2 LQKENI. CDR3 coding DNA: TGTGCCAGCTCACCAATAGAGAACACCGGGGAGCTGTTTTTT. Protein: CASSPIENTGELFF.

This clone was observed once. The chain is built from TRBV6-2 or TRBV6-3 and TRBJ1-2; 7 nucleotides align to TRBD1. Trimming at V came to 5 bases and at J to 8 bases, leaving 11 bases not matched to a gene. CDR1 MNHEY and CDR2 SVGEGT come from the germline V gene. CDR3 length equals 14 residues. The chain's CDR3 is CASSRPGQIKGYTF. CDR3 coding DNA: TGTGCCAGCAGTCGACCGGGACAGATAAAAGGCTACACCTTC.

This sequence joins TRBV18 and TRBJ1-3; D is ambiguous. V gave up 4 bases and J gave up 0 bases, with 7 bases separating them. Germline V gene lookup returns CDR1 KGHSH and CDR2 LQKENI. The CDR3 has 14 residues. The CDR3 DNA reads TGTGCCAGCTCACAGGGTACCTCTGGAAACACCATATATTTT. Translated: CASSQGTSGNTIYF.

The sample holds a few counts of this clone. This chain links TRBV7-3 with TRBJ2-3, with 9 bases matching TRBD2. After removal of 5 bases from V and 6 bases from J, the junction contained 12 bases not matched to a gene. Germline lookup yields CDR1 SGHTA and CDR2 FQGTGA. This CDR3 is built from 16 residues. The CDR3 sequence is CASSPPGLASRDTQYF. DNA of the CDR3: TGTGCCAGCAGCCCCCCGGGACTAGCTTCCCGGGATACGCAGTATTTT.

The chain couples TRBV19 to TRBJ2-1, with D unclear. The CDR3 is made up of 14 amino acids. Trimming removed 5 bases at V and 0 bases at J, with 8 bases between. The germline V gene encodes CDR1 LNHDA and CDR2 SQIVND (reference sequence). CDR3 amino acids: CASSGWSSYNEQFF. Written as DNA, the CDR3 is TGTGCCAGTAGTGGATGGAGCTCCTACAATGAGCAGTTCTTC.

This clone is a singleton in its sample. V usage is TRBV4-3 and J usage is TRBJ2-7, with 10 bases identical to TRBD1. The germline gives CDR1 LGHNA, CDR2 YSLEER. V was clipped by 3 bases and J by 4 bases; unmatched bases: 3. The CDR3 runs to 14 residues. This CDR3 is CASSHRTGGYEQYF. In DNA, the CDR3 is TGCGCCAGCAGCCACCGGACAGGGGGATACGAGCAGTACTTC.